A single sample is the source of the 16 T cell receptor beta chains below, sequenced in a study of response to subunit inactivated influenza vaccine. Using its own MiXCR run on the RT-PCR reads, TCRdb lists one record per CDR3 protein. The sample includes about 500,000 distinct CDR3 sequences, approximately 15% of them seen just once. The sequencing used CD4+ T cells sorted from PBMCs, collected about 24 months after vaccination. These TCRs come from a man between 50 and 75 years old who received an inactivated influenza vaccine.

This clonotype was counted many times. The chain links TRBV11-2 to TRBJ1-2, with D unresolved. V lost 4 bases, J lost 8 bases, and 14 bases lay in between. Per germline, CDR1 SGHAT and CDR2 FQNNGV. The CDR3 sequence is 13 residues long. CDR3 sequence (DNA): TGTGCCAGCAGCTCAGACGGGAATCGCGGCTACACCTTC. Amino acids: CASSSDGNRGYTF. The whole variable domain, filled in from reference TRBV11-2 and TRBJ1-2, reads EAGVAQSPRYKIIEKRQSVAFWCNPISGHATLYWYQQILGQGPKLLIQFQNNGVVDDSQLPKDRFSAERLKGVDSTLKIQPAKLEDSAVYLCASSSDGNRGYTFGSGTRLTVV.

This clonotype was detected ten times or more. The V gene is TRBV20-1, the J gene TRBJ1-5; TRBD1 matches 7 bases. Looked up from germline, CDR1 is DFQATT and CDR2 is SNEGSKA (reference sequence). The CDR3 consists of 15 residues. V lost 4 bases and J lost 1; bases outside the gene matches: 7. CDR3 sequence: CSATRQGGSNQPQHF. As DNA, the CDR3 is TGCAGTGCTACCAGACAGGGAGGGAGCAATCAGCCCCAGCATTTT.

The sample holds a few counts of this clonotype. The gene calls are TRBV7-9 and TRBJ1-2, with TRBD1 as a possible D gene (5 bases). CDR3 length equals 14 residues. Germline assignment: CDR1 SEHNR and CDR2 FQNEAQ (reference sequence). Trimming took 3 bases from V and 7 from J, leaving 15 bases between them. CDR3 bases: TGTGCCAGCAGCTTTAAGTCCAGGGCGTTTGGCTACACCTTC. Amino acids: CASSFKSRAFGYTF.

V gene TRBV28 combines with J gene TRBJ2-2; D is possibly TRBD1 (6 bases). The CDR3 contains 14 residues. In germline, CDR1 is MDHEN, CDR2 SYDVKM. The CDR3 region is CASLRGGNTGELFF. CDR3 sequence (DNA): TGTGCAAGCTTAAGAGGGGGGAACACCGGGGAGCTGTTTTTT.

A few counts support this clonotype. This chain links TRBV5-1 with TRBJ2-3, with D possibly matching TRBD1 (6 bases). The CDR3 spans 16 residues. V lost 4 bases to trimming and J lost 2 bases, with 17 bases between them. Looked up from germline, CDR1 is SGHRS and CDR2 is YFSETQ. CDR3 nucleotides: TGCGCCAGCAGCGCTGGATACGGGACAACCACAGATACGCAGTATTTT. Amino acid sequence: CASSAGYGTTTDTQYF.

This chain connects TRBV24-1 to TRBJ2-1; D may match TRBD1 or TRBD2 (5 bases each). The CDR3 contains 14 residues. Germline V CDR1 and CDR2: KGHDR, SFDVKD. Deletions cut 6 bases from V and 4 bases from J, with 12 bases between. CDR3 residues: CATSSSGHYNEQFF. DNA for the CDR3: TGTGCCACCAGTTCGAGCGGACATTACAATGAGCAGTTCTTC.

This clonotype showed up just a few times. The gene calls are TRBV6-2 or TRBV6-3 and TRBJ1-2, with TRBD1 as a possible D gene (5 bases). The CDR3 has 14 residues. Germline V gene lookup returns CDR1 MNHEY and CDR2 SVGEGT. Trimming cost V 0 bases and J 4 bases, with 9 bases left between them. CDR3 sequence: CASSYSARAYGYTF. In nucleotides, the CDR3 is TGTGCCAGCAGTTACTCCGCCAGGGCCTATGGCTACACCTTC.

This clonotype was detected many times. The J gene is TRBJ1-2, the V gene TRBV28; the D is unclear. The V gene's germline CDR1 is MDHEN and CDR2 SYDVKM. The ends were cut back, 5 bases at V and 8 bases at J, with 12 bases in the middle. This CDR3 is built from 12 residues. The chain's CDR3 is CASSPPGRGYTF. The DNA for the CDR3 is TGTGCCAGCAGTCCCCCCGGGCGGGGCTACACCTTC.

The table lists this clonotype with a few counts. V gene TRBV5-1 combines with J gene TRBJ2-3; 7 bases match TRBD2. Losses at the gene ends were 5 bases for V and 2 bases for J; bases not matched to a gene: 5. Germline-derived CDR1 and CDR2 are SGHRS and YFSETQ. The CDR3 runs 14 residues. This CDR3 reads CASRGLSSTDTQYF. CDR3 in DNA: TGCGCCAGCAGGGGACTATCCTCCACAGATACGCAGTATTTT.

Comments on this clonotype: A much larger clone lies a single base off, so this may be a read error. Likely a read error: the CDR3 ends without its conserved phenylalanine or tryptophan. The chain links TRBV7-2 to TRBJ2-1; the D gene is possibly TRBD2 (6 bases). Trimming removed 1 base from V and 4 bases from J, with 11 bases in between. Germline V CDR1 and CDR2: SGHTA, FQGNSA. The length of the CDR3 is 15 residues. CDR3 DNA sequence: TGTGCCAGCAGCTTAGAGGGAGGAGAGTACAATGAGCAGTTCTCC. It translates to CASSLEGGEYNEQFS.

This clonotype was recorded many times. CDR3 in DNA: TGCAGTGCTCCGGGACAGGGACCGAACACTGAAGCTTTCTTT. Its protein is CSAPGQGPNTEAFF. V and J are TRBV20-1 and TRBJ1-1; 9 bases align to TRBD1. CDR3 length equals 14 residues. Germline values: CDR1 DFQATT, CDR2 SNEGSKA (reference sequence). With V trimmed by 5 bases and J by 1 base, 5 bases remained unmatched.

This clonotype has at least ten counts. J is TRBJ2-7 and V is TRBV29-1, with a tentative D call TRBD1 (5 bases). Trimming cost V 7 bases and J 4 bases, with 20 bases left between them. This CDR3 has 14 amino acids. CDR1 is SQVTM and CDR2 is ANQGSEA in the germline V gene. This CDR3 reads CSAVRGSGSYEQYF. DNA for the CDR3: TGCAGCGCCGTTAGGGGATCAGGATCGTACGAGCAGTACTTC.

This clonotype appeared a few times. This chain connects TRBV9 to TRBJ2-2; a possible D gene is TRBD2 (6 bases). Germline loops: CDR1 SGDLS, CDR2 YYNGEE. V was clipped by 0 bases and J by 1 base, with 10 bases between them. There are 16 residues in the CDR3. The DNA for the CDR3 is TGTGCCAGCAGCGTAGGGGGAGGATTGAACACCGGGGAGCTGTTTTTT. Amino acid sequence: CASSVGGGLNTGELFF.

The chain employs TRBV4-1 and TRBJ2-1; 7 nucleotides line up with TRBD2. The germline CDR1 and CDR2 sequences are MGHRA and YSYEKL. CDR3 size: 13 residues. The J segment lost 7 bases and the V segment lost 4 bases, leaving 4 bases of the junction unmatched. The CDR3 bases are TGCGCCAGCAGCCGTGGCGGGGGAAATGAGCAGTTCTTC. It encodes CASSRGGGNEQFF.

The CDR3 DNA reads TGTGCCAGCTCAAAGATCGAAGACAGGAACACTGAAGCTTTCTTT. It translates to CASSKIEDRNTEAFF. The J gene is TRBJ1-1, the V gene TRBV18, with D perhaps matching TRBD1 (5 bases). Germline-derived CDR1 and CDR2 are KGHSH and LQKENI. Trimming removed 5 bases at V and 1 base at J, with 14 bases between. The CDR3 consists of 15 residues.

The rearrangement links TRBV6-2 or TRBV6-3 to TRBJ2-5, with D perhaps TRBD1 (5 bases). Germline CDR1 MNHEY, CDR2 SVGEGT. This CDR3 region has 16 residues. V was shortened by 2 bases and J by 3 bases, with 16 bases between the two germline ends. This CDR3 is CASSYVQGKSKETQYF. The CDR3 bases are TGTGCCAGCAGTTACGTCCAGGGTAAATCTAAAGAGACCCAGTACTTC.